This T cell receptor (beta chain) is drawn from a study of cytomegalovirus exposure and HLA in healthy donors. Regarding this clone: Its matching antigen is unknown.

The PCR used 60 Vbeta and 13 Jbeta primers. Assay used: immunoSEQ multiplex PCR; TCRdb lists only in-frame clones, some missing. The sample records about 130,000 clones, 74% being singletons. Study conclusions and caveats: One variant, a missense change in DCLRE1C, was linked in a later analysis to TCR beta V- and J-gene trimming.

The sequenced material came from PBMCs. The receptor's source is a woman in her 50s in good health and CMV-seropositive.

In DNA form, the CDR3 reads TGTGCCAGTTCCGGGACAGCGAATTCACCCCTCCACTTT. Translating it yields CASSGTANSPLHF. The chain couples TRBV11-3 to TRBJ1-6; 7 bases are shared with TRBD1. Germline V CDR1 and CDR2: SGHNT, YENEEA. The CDR3 sequence is 13 residues long. Germline trimming cut 9 bases from V and 7 bases from J; bases unmatched to any gene: 6.